One sample yielded the 9 T cell receptor beta chains listed below, sequenced in a study of blood T cell repertoires in COVID-19. Sequencing used immunoSEQ multiplex PCR; TCRdb keeps in-frame clones, though not all of them. The sample carries about 100,000 clones, 65% to 90% recorded once. Sequenced: PBMCs or T cells enriched from blood (not recorded which). The receptors derive from a woman between 50 and 59 years old who had recovered from COVID-19.

V usage is TRBV12-3 or TRBV12-4 and J usage is TRBJ1-5, with a tentative D call TRBD1 (5 bases). There are 13 residues in the CDR3. Between the trimmed V and J ends, which lost 5 bases and 6 bases, there was a span of 11 bases. The CDR3 bases are TGTGCCAGCAGTATCGGGGGGAGTCAGCCCCAGCATTTT. Translated: CASSIGGSQPQHF.

The chain couples TRBV19 to TRBJ1-2; 9 positions agree with TRBD1. Unmatched junction bases numbered 1, after V lost 6 bases and J lost 8 bases. Germline V lookup: CDR1 LNHDA, CDR2 SQIVND (reference sequence). This CDR3 contains 11 residues. The DNA of the CDR3 is TGTGCCAGTAGGGACAGGGGAGGCTACACCTTC. It encodes CASRDRGGYTF.

V is TRBV5-8 and J is TRBJ2-1; 7 positions match TRBD1. The CDR3 is 14 amino acids. Unmatched junction bases numbered 4, after V lost 1 base and J lost 6 bases. Germline assignment: CDR1 SGHTS and CDR2 YDEGEE. The CDR3 here is CASSLRQGFNEQFF. In DNA form, the CDR3 reads TGTGCCAGCAGCTTGAGACAGGGTTTCAATGAGCAGTTCTTC. The complete variable domain, with remaining parts taken from reference TRBV5-8 and TRBJ2-1, reads EAGVTQSPTHLIKTRGQQATLRCSPISGHTSVYWYQQALGLGLQFLLWYDEGEERNRGNFPPRFSGRQFPNYSSELNVNALELEDSALYLCASSLRQGFNEQFFGPGTRLTVL.

The rearrangement joins TRBV10-2 to TRBJ1-1; D is uncertain. The CDR3 length is 13 residues. Trimming removed 3 bases from V and 0 bases from J, with 5 bases in between. Germline V lookup: CDR1 WSHSY, CDR2 SAAADI. CDR3 coding DNA: TGCGCCAGCAGTGAAGAGCTGAACACTGAAGCTTTCTTT. Its translation: CASSEELNTEAFF.

The rearrangement joins TRBV5-4 to TRBJ2-1; the match to TRBD2 covers 10 bases. With V trimmed by 4 bases and J by 6 bases, 7 bases remained unmatched. CDR3 size: 15 residues. Germline values: CDR1 SGHNT, CDR2 YYREEE (reference sequence). In DNA, the CDR3 is TGTGCCAGCAGCAGGGGACTAGCGATGGGCAATGAGCAGTTCTTC. Translated, it gives CASSRGLAMGNEQFF. Complete variable domain (other parts from reference TRBV5-4 and TRBJ2-1): ETGVTQSPTHLIKTRGQQVTLRCSSQSGHNTVSWYQQALGQGPQFIFQYYREEENGRGNFPPRFSGLQFPNYSSELNVNALELDDSALYLCASSRGLAMGNEQFFGPGTRLTVL.

This chain connects TRBV4-1 to TRBJ2-7; 10 bases agree with TRBD2. The CDR3 covers 16 residues. With 1 base clipped from V and 4 bases from J, the junction kept 7 bases outside the gene matches. Germline CDR1 is MGHRA and CDR2 is YSYEKL. The CDR3 DNA is TGCGCCAGCAGCCAAGGCGCGGCTAGCGGGAGATACGAGCAGTACTTC. This codes for CASSQGAASGRYEQYF.

The rearrangement joins TRBV11-3 to TRBJ2-3, with 7 bases aligning to TRBD2. The CDR3 covers 16 residues. Germline V gene lookup returns CDR1 SGHNT and CDR2 YENEEA. Trimming removed 3 bases from V and 0 bases from J; junction bases left unmatched: 6. CDR3 nucleotides: TGTGCCAGCAGCTTGGGGGGGGGAGCAAGCACAGATACGCAGTATTTT. This sequence encodes CASSLGGGASTDTQYF.

This clone was recorded once. The chain carries TRBV7-9 and TRBJ2-7; 9 bases align to TRBD2. This CDR3 has 14 residues. The J segment lost 5 bases and the V segment lost 3 bases, leaving 5 bases of the junction unmatched. From germline, CDR1 is SEHNR and CDR2 FQNEAQ (reference sequence). The CDR3 sequence is CASSFSGRNDEQYF. In DNA, the CDR3 is TGTGCCAGCAGCTTTAGCGGGAGAAACGACGAGCAGTACTTC.

The chain employs TRBV2 and TRBJ1-1; D is undetermined. CDR1 is SNHLY, CDR2 FYNNEI, per germline. Trimming took 1 base from V and 5 from J, leaving 8 bases between them. The CDR3 sequence is 13 residues long. For the CDR3, the DNA is TGTGCCAGCAGTGAAGAGGAGAGGACTGAAGCTTTCTTT. Amino acids: CASSEEERTEAFF.